The clone carrying this T cell receptor beta chain was observed a single time. Its antigen remains unidentified. CDR1 is MDHEN, CDR2 SYDVKM, per germline. V lost 11 bases, J lost 1 base, and 11 bases stayed unmatched. CDR3 length equals 15 residues. This record belongs to a study of graft-versus-host responses after intestinal transplantation. About the research overall: Isolated intestinal, liver-intestinal, or multivisceral transplants had been given to the recipients. Every recipient had anti-thymocyte globulin induction and two to three years of tacrolimus plus steroids. The study's findings and limits: Early HvG declines after transplant were associated with peak circulating GvH clone levels. Clonal ratios of graft-versus-host to host-versus-graft in allografts were high for patients exhibiting graft-donor T cell macrochimerism.

Assay: immunoSEQ multiplex PCR; the TCRdb copy retains only in-frame clones and omits some. The repertoire holds around 100,000 clones, with more than 80% as singletons. The sequenced sample was unstimulated CD4+ T cells sorted from spleen or lymph node cells, obtained before transplant. The TCR sequence derives from a human donor who was the organ donor for an intestinal transplant. The chain has TRBV28 and TRBJ1-1; 9 bases fit TRBD1. The CDR3 loop reads CACKPMGQGNTEAFF. CDR3 nucleotides: TGTGCCTGCAAACCCATGGGACAGGGGAACACTGAAGCTTTCTTT.